This T cell receptor beta chain stems from a study of blood T cell repertoires in COVID-19. Whole-study context: From the United States, Italy and Spain came samples of acute and convalescent COVID-19.

This clone occurred once. Cohorts were determined from participant-reported clinical history. Trimming shortened V by 2 bases and J by 0 bases, and 16 bases separated the two germline ends. This CDR3 is built from 17 residues. Germline CDR1 is LNHNV and CDR2 is YYDKDF (reference sequence). Method: immunoSEQ multiplex PCR; TCRdb's copy keeps in-frame clones and lacks some. The sample lists around 340,000 clones; about nine tenths were seen once. The clonotype originates from a woman aged 25 to 39 who had been exposed to COVID-19. The V and J genes are TRBV15 and TRBJ2-5; weak D call: TRBD1 (5 bases). The sequenced material came from PBMCs or T cells enriched from blood (not recorded which). DNA of the CDR3: TGTGCCACCAGCAGAAGTTTCAGGGTCGCGGACCAAGAGACCCAGTACTTC. Protein: CATSRSFRVADQETQYF.